Listed here are 14 T cell receptor beta chains from one sample, sequenced in a study of blood T cell repertoires in COVID-19. Repertoires were generated with immunoSEQ multiplex PCR, while TCRdb's copy carries only in-frame clones and drops some. The sample lists approximately 270,000 clones; 80% to 90% were seen once. Specimen: peripheral blood. The receptors were gathered from a woman between 70 and 85 years old with acute or convalescent COVID-19.

This chain links TRBV11-2 with TRBJ1-3; a weak D match, TRBD1 (5 bases). The CDR3 covers 19 residues. V shed 3 bases and J shed 0 bases, with 21 bases lying between them. CDR1 and CDR2 from the germline V gene are SGHAT and FQNNGV. CDR3 sequence (DNA): TGTGCCAGCAGCTTTGGGCGGGGGGGACGGCCGAGCTCTGGAAACACCATATATTTT. Amino acid sequence: CASSFGRGGRPSSGNTIYF. The full variable domain, in which reference TRBV11-2 and TRBJ1-3 provide the parts outside the CDR3, is EAGVAQSPRYKIIEKRQSVAFWCNPISGHATLYWYQQILGQGPKLLIQFQNNGVVDDSQLPKDRFSAERLKGVDSTLKIQPAKLEDSAVYLCASSFGRGGRPSSGNTIYFGEGSWLTVV.

The genes are TRBV19 and TRBJ1-1; unclear D gene. CDR3 size: 13 residues. Germline CDR1 and CDR2: LNHDA and SQIVND (reference sequence). Trimming removed 8 bases at V and 1 base at J, with 11 bases between. Here the CDR3 DNA reads TGTGCCAGTGGTCCCAGATGGAACACTGAAGCTTTCTTT. This codes for CASGPRWNTEAFF.

The V and J genes are TRBV4-2 and TRBJ2-3; possible D gene TRBD1, 5 bases. CDR3 length equals 15 residues. V was shortened by 0 bases and J by 6 bases, with 13 bases between the two germline ends. Germline CDR1 reads LGHNA; CDR2 reads YNFKEQ. The CDR3 spells CASSQDFRTTDTQYF. CDR3 coding DNA: TGTGCCAGCAGCCAAGATTTCAGGACAACGGATACGCAGTATTTT.

The chain combines TRBV6-4 with TRBJ1-1; D call uncertain. In germline, CDR1 is MRHNA, CDR2 SNTAGT. This CDR3 region has 13 residues. V shed 7 bases and J shed 1 base, with 10 bases lying between them. The CDR3 spells CASMVTTNTEAFF. DNA for the CDR3: TGTGCCAGCATGGTGACTACGAACACTGAAGCTTTCTTT.

Concerning this clone: This specimen includes other DNA sequences encoding the same CDR3. The rearrangement joins TRBV5-1 to TRBJ2-2, with TRBD2 matching 12 bases. CDR3 length: 16 amino acids. The V gene's germline CDR1 is SGHRS and CDR2 YFSETQ. V gave up 2 bases and J gave up 8 bases; unmatched junction bases: 7. CDR3 nucleotide sequence: TGCGCCAGCAGCTTTAGGACTAGCGGGGAATCGGGGGAGCTGTTTTTT. It encodes CASSFRTSGESGELFF.

This chain joins TRBV25-1 and TRBJ2-1, with D possibly being TRBD1 (6 bases). Trimming took 2 bases from V and 6 from J, leaving 17 bases between them. The CDR3 contains 16 residues. Per the germline V gene, CDR1 is MGHDK and CDR2 is SYGVNS. The CDR3 reads CASSERRQDSVNEQFF. The DNA for the CDR3 is TGTGCCAGCAGTGAACGAAGACAGGACTCAGTCAATGAGCAGTTCTTC.

V is TRBV6-5 and J is TRBJ1-1, with D unclear. This CDR3 spans 14 amino acids. Germline V gene sequence: CDR1 MNHEY, CDR2 SVGAGI. Trimming removed 6 bases from V and 3 bases from J, with 14 bases in between. The CDR3 DNA sequence: TGTGCCAGCAGCTATAACAGATTCGACACTGAAGCTTTCTTT. Amino acids: CASSYNRFDTEAFF.

The chain is built from TRBV5-1 and TRBJ2-3; TRBD1 agrees at 7 bases. This CDR3 contains 15 residues. Germline CDR1 reads SGHRS; CDR2 reads YFSETQ. V was clipped by 4 bases and J by 2 bases; unmatched bases: 7. This chain's CDR3 is CASSDTGASTDTQYF. For the CDR3, the DNA is TGCGCCAGCAGCGATACAGGGGCTTCCACAGATACGCAGTATTTT.

The V call is TRBV6-6, the J call TRBJ2-3; no clear D. V dropped 5 bases and J dropped 4 bases, with 13 bases sitting between them. The V gene's germline CDR1 is MNHNY and CDR2 SVGAGI (reference sequence). The CDR3 totals 14 residues. The CDR3 sequence: CASSGPGLADTQYF. In DNA, the CDR3 is TGTGCCAGCAGTGGCCCCGGGTTAGCAGATACGCAGTATTTT.

The chain links TRBV2 to TRBJ2-5; tentatively, D is TRBD1 (6 bases). CDR3 length: 13 residues. The V end was cut by 6 bases, the J end by 4 bases, with 12 bases between. Per germline, CDR1 SNHLY and CDR2 FYNNEI. The CDR3 protein is CASREDRLETQYF. Written as DNA, the CDR3 is TGTGCCAGCAGGGAGGACAGATTAGAGACCCAGTACTTC.

The chain uses TRBV3-1 (or the pseudogene TRBV3-2) and TRBJ1-1, with no clear D. CDR1 and CDR2 (germline): LGHDT, YNNKEL (reference sequence). The CDR3 consists of 15 residues. The V end lost 3 bases, the J end lost 1 base, and 12 bases lay between the germline ends. CDR3 residues: CASSHATGPNTEAFF. For the CDR3, the DNA is TGTGCCAGCAGCCATGCTACGGGTCCGAACACTGAAGCTTTCTTT.

V is TRBV10-3 and J is TRBJ1-2, with unresolved D. The CDR3 runs to 11 residues. Trimming took off 5 bases at V and 3 bases at J, with 4 bases between the two ends. Germline V gives CDR1 ENHRY, CDR2 SYGVKD. CDR3 in amino acids: CAISSDYGYTF. CDR3 nucleotide sequence: TGTGCCATCAGTTCTGACTATGGCTACACCTTC.

The V gene is TRBV4-1, the J gene TRBJ2-7, with 8 nucleotides matching TRBD2. CDR3 length: 18 amino acids. Losses at the gene ends were 4 bases for V and 4 bases for J; bases not matched to a gene: 18. Germline V gene lookup returns CDR1 MGHRA and CDR2 YSYEKL. The CDR3 DNA reads as TGCGCCAGCAGCCTGCGGCGGGATCCTGCGGGGGGAAAATACGAGCAGTACTTC. Translation: CASSLRRDPAGGKYEQYF.

V gene TRBV6-5 combines with J gene TRBJ2-7; 7 positions agree with TRBD1. This CDR3 is built from 13 residues. V shed 6 bases, J shed 3 bases, and the junction held 5 bases outside the gene matches. Germline V lookup: CDR1 MNHEY, CDR2 SVGAGI. The CDR3 loop reads CASRATGVYEQYF. The CDR3 nucleotides are TGTGCCAGCAGGGCCACAGGGGTCTACGAGCAGTACTTC.